These 32 T cell receptor beta chains originate from one sample sequenced in a study of CD8+CD57+ T cells in acquired aplastic anemia. According to the study, genomic DNA was the template for TCR beta VDJ and CDR3 profiling. MiXCR, run by TCRdb on the reads, gives a single entry per CDR3 protein. The top ten clones hold under 3% of a sample with more than 150,000 distinct CDR3 sequences, roughly half of them seen once. Sequencing was carried out using sorted CD4+, CD8+, or CD8+CD57+ T cells (not recorded which) from PBMCs. Receptors originate from a human donor in good health.

The rearrangement uses TRBV15 and TRBJ1-2; possible D gene TRBD1, 6 bases. The germline V gene has CDR1 LNHNV and CDR2 YYDKDF (reference sequence). V was trimmed by 6 bases and J by 4 bases, leaving 18 bases between them. This CDR3 comprises 15 residues. DNA for the CDR3: TGTGCCACCAGTCAGGGACACCCCAACCTCTATGGCTACACCTTC. Encoded protein: CATSQGHPNLYGYTF.

In its sample, this clonotype was seen once. This chain uses TRBV12-3 or TRBV12-4 with TRBJ2-6; 12 positions agree with TRBD2. The CDR3 consists of 20 residues. Unmatched junction bases numbered 12, after V lost 6 bases and J lost 0 bases. The CDR3 region is CASRGRGLAGRGSGANVLTF. CDR3 coding DNA: TGTGCCAGCAGAGGACGGGGACTAGCGGGTAGAGGCTCTGGGGCCAACGTCCTGACTTTC.

In this sample, this clonotype turned up once. The rearrangement links TRBV5-1 to TRBJ2-7, with D possibly matching TRBD1 (6 bases). The germline CDR1 and CDR2 sequences are SGHRS and YFSETQ. V was trimmed by 0 bases and J by 3 bases, leaving 10 bases between them. CDR3 length: 14 residues. The CDR3 DNA follows: TGCGCCAGCAGCTTGGTAACACAGGGCTACGAGCAGTACTTC. It is translated as CASSLVTQGYEQYF.

This clonotype was recorded at least ten times. J is TRBJ2-7 and V is TRBV7-8, with 8 bases lining up with TRBD1. V gave up 5 bases and J gave up 3 bases; unmatched junction bases: 6. This CDR3 has 14 residues. Germline V gene sequence: CDR1 SGHVS, CDR2 FQNEAQ. The CDR3 reads CASSIPDRVYEQYF. CDR3 coding DNA: TGTGCCAGCAGCATCCCGGACAGGGTCTACGAGCAGTACTTC.

This clonotype showed up many times. The chain joins TRBV11-2 to TRBJ2-1, with 10 bases matching TRBD2. CDR1 is SGHAT and CDR2 is FQNNGV in the germline V gene. The CDR3 has 14 residues. V gave up 6 bases and J gave up 7 bases; unmatched junction bases: 6. The CDR3 loop is CASRSTSGANEQFF. The CDR3 coding sequence is TGTGCCAGCAGGTCAACTAGCGGGGCGAATGAGCAGTTCTTC.

The genes are TRBV15 and TRBJ2-6, with a weak D call TRBD2 (6 bases). CDR1 LNHNV and CDR2 YYDKDF come from the germline V gene (reference sequence). Trimming left V 7 bases short and J 2 bases short, with 6 bases between. The CDR3 loop spans 13 amino acids. The CDR3 DNA sequence: TGTGCCACCACGGGAGCTGGGGCCAACGTCCTGACTTTC. This sequence encodes CATTGAGANVLTF.

The chain recombines TRBV7-6 with TRBJ2-5, with a tentative D call TRBD2 (6 bases). From germline, CDR1 is SGHVS and CDR2 FNYEAQ. V lost 2 bases and J 1 base, leaving 8 bases between the germline ends. This CDR3 region has 14 residues. CDR3 region: CASSLRAGQETQYF. As DNA, the CDR3 is TGTGCCAGCAGCTTAAGAGCGGGCCAAGAGACCCAGTACTTC.

About this clonotype: An end of the junction does not agree with germline; a read error may underlie this. The chain employs TRBV11-1 and TRBJ2-1; the match to TRBD2 covers 11 bases. Germline values: CDR1 SGHAT, CDR2 FQDESV (reference sequence). This CDR3 spans 15 amino acids. The CDR3 nucleotides read TGTGCCGGCAGCGAAATAGCGGGGGGGTACAATGAGCAGTTCTTC. This sequence encodes CAGSEIAGGYNEQFF.

The rearrangement joins TRBV29-1 to TRBJ2-2, with 7 bases lining up with TRBD1. Germline V CDR1 and CDR2: SQVTM, ANQGSEA. Trimming at V came to 1 base and at J to 5 bases, leaving 7 bases not matched to a gene. The CDR3 sequence is 15 residues long. Here the CDR3 DNA reads TGCAGCGTTGAAGTTGACAGGGAAGGTACCGGGGAGCTGTTTTTT. Its protein is CSVEVDREGTGELFF.

The rearrangement uses TRBV20-1 and TRBJ1-4; 11 positions match TRBD1. Germline V gene sequence: CDR1 DFQATT, CDR2 SNEGSKA (reference sequence). The CDR3 sequence is 14 residues long. J gave up 2 bases and V 6 bases, and 2 bases lay outside the gene matches. The CDR3 region is CSAGQGATNEKLFF. The CDR3 DNA reads TGCAGTGCCGGACAGGGGGCCACTAATGAAAAACTGTTTTTT.

This clonotype appeared a few times. The chain employs TRBV25-1 and TRBJ2-6; D call uncertain. Trimming left V 6 bases short and J 0 bases short, with 3 bases between. Germline lookup yields CDR1 MGHDK and CDR2 SYGVNS. The CDR3 runs to 13 residues. CDR3 nucleotides: TGTGCCAGCAGGAACTCTGGGGCCAACGTCCTGACTTTC. Protein: CASRNSGANVLTF.

CDR3 region: CASSLKVGEETQYF. The CDR3 nucleotides are TGTGCCAGCAGCTTGAAAGTCGGGGAAGAGACCCAGTACTTC. The V call is TRBV7-8, the J call TRBJ2-7; possibly TRBD2 for D (5 bases). The DNA end lines up better with TRBJ2-5; the J call may be wrong. This CDR3 spans 14 amino acids. Germline values: CDR1 SGHVS, CDR2 FQNEAQ.

V is TRBV7-9 and J is TRBJ2-1; D possibly corresponds to TRBD2 (5 bases). The V gene lost 1 base and the J gene lost 0 bases, with 10 bases spanning the gap. Germline loops: CDR1 SEHNR, CDR2 FQNEAQ (reference sequence). This CDR3 spans 16 amino acids. CDR3 in amino acids: CASSLEPGNSYNEQFF. The CDR3 DNA sequence: TGTGCCAGCAGCTTAGAACCGGGGAACTCCTACAATGAGCAGTTCTTC.

This clonotype was counted a few times. The J gene is TRBJ2-5, the V gene TRBV14; 8 bases align to TRBD1. The germline gives CDR1 SGHDN, CDR2 FVKESK. The CDR3 runs 15 residues. Losses at the gene ends were 4 bases for V and 4 bases for J; bases not matched to a gene: 8. CDR3 sequence: CASSRAWTGRETQYF. The CDR3, as DNA: TGTGCCAGCAGCCGGGCCTGGACAGGGAGAGAGACCCAGTACTTC.

The rearrangement joins TRBV7-2 to TRBJ1-2; the D is unclear. With 3 bases removed from V and 4 bases from J, the gap between germline ends came to 12 bases. CDR1 is SGHTA, CDR2 FQGNSA, per germline. The length of the CDR3 is 14 residues. The CDR3 region is CASSLRDRGYGYTF. As DNA, the CDR3 is TGTGCCAGCAGCTTGAGGGATCGGGGCTATGGCTACACCTTC.

The rearrangement joins TRBV2 to TRBJ2-1, with D possibly matching TRBD1 (6 bases). This CDR3 is built from 12 residues. The V gene lost 8 bases and the J gene lost 3 bases, with 8 bases spanning the gap. Per germline, CDR1 SNHLY and CDR2 FYNNEI. CDR3 in amino acids: CASRDNYNEQFF. CDR3 DNA sequence: TGTGCCAGCCGGGACAACTACAATGAGCAGTTCTTC.

Many counts were recorded for this clonotype. The rearrangement uses TRBV7-9 and TRBJ2-7, with 7 bases aligning to TRBD1. The junction had 9 bases not matched to a gene; V was cut back by 3 bases and J by 7 bases. Germline CDR1 SEHNR, CDR2 FQNEAQ (reference sequence). The CDR3 totals 14 residues. CDR3 DNA sequence: TGTGCCAGCAGCTTGGAACAGGGGTTGGGAGAGCAGTACTTC. This codes for CASSLEQGLGEQYF.

The chain recombines TRBV7-6 with TRBJ1-2; 8 bases align to TRBD1. V shed 4 bases, J shed 6 bases, and the junction held 7 bases outside the gene matches. This CDR3 is 14 amino acids long. CDR1 is SGHVS and CDR2 is FNYEAQ in the germline V gene. DNA for the CDR3: TGTGCCAGCAGCTCCCTAGCGGACAGGGATGGCTACACCTTC. Protein: CASSSLADRDGYTF.

V is TRBV19 and J is TRBJ1-5; a possible D gene is TRBD1 (5 bases). V gave up 2 bases and J gave up 0 bases, with 14 bases separating them. The germline gives CDR1 LNHDA, CDR2 SQIVND (reference sequence). The CDR3 sequence is 17 residues long. The CDR3 nucleotides are TGTGCCAGTAGTATACCGAACGGACAAATTAGCAATCAGCCCCAGCATTTT. The encoded protein is CASSIPNGQISNQPQHF.

This clonotype was recorded a few times. Germline and junction disagree at one end, which may indicate a read error. The chain carries TRBV24-1 and TRBJ2-1, with 11 bases matching TRBD2. The V gene's germline CDR1 is KGHDR and CDR2 SFDVKD. There are 16 residues in the CDR3. The CDR3 spells CASSLLAGGGKNEQFF. CDR3 nucleotides: TGTGCCAGCAGTTTATTAGCGGGAGGGGGGAAAAATGAGCAGTTCTTC.

The CDR3 here is CSALPTTGRETQYF. CDR3 nucleotide sequence: TGCAGTGCCCTCCCTACCACGGGAAGGGAGACCCAGTACTTC. The V and J genes are TRBV20-1 and TRBJ2-5; a weak D match, TRBD2 (5 bases). The CDR3 has 14 amino acids. Germline CDR1 reads DFQATT; CDR2 reads SNEGSKA (reference sequence). With 6 bases removed from V and 5 bases from J, the gap between germline ends came to 19 bases.

This clonotype was seen a single time. The rearrangement uses TRBV20-1 and TRBJ1-5; the D gene is possibly TRBD1 (5 bases). CDR1 and CDR2 (germline): DFQATT, SNEGSKA (reference sequence). V shed 6 bases and J shed 1 base, with 10 bases lying between them. The CDR3 contains 13 residues. Written as DNA, the CDR3 is TGCAGTGCCGGGACTAACAGCAATCAGCCCCAGCATTTT. Translated: CSAGTNSNQPQHF.

This clonotype was detected only a few times. A clone one base away is much larger, so this may be a read error. The rearrangement links TRBV19 to TRBJ2-3, with TRBD2 identical over 11 bases. From germline, CDR1 is LNHDA and CDR2 SQIVND (reference sequence). The CDR3 length is 16 residues. The CDR3 protein is CAGSERLAGQLDTQYF. The CDR3 DNA follows: TGTGCCGGTAGTGAAAGACTAGCGGGACAGTTAGATACGCAGTATTTT.

The chain employs TRBV5-1 and TRBJ1-4, with D hard to call. The germline V gene encodes CDR1 SGHRS and CDR2 YFSETQ. The CDR3 has 13 amino acids. V lost 4 bases and J 0 bases, leaving 4 bases between the germline ends. Here the CDR3 DNA reads TGCGCCAGCAGCGCTGCAACTAATGAAAAACTGTTTTTT. This translates into CASSAATNEKLFF.

This clonotype was seen many times. The V call is TRBV7-9, the J call TRBJ2-1; 8 bases agree with TRBD1. Per the germline V gene, CDR1 is SEHNR and CDR2 is FQNEAQ (reference sequence). CDR3 length equals 15 residues. Trimming cost V 1 base and J 3 bases; bases outside gene matches: 2. The CDR3: CASSLEDRDYNEQFF. CDR3 nucleotide sequence: TGTGCCAGCAGCTTAGAGGACAGGGACTACAATGAGCAGTTCTTC.

This clonotype occurred many times. The chain carries TRBV15 and TRBJ2-5; D remains ambiguous. Trimming took off 2 bases at V and 5 bases at J, with 9 bases between the two ends. The germline V gene encodes CDR1 LNHNV and CDR2 YYDKDF (reference sequence). The CDR3 contains 13 residues. The CDR3 is CATSRNIGETQYF. The CDR3 region has the DNA TGTGCCACCAGCAGAAACATCGGGGAGACCCAGTACTTC.

Regarding this clonotype: The junction and the germline gene differ at one end; a read error may be behind it. The CDR3 coding sequence is TGTGCCACCAGTGACAGGCACACTGGAAACACCATATATTTT. Amino acid sequence: CATSDRHTGNTIYF. This rearrangement joins TRBV10-3 to TRBJ1-3; possible D gene TRBD1, 6 bases. This CDR3 comprises 14 residues. From germline, CDR1 is ENHRY and CDR2 SYGVKD.

This chain uses TRBV15 with TRBJ2-2, with D hard to call. V gave up 0 bases and J gave up 4 bases, with 6 bases separating them. Germline V gene lookup returns CDR1 LNHNV and CDR2 YYDKDF (reference sequence). The CDR3 sequence is 14 residues long. The CDR3 DNA sequence: TGTGCCACCAGCAGAGATCGTCCCACCGGGGAGCTGTTTTTT. It is translated as CATSRDRPTGELFF.

In this sample, this clonotype turned up once. This chain connects TRBV19 to TRBJ1-1; TRBD1 matches 7 bases. Germline V CDR1 and CDR2: LNHDA, SQIVND (reference sequence). V lost 6 bases to trimming and J lost 1 base; unmatched junction nucleotides: 8. There are 15 residues in the CDR3. The CDR3 is CASRPQQGSNTEAFF. The CDR3 nucleotides are TGTGCCAGTAGGCCGCAACAGGGGTCGAACACTGAAGCTTTCTTT.

V usage is TRBV15 and J usage is TRBJ1-1; D not resolved. Trimming removed 0 bases at V and 9 bases at J, with 20 bases between. The length of the CDR3 is 16 residues. The germline V gene has CDR1 LNHNV and CDR2 YYDKDF (reference sequence). CDR3: CATSRDPLEVASQAFF. DNA of the CDR3: TGTGCCACCAGCAGAGACCCCCTCGAGGTGGCTTCTCAAGCTTTCTTT.

The gene calls are TRBV25-1 and TRBJ1-1; a possible D gene is TRBD1 (5 bases). Trimming removed 5 bases from V and 1 base from J, with 14 bases in between. The CDR3 runs 15 residues. CDR1 and CDR2 (germline): MGHDK, SYGVNS. The CDR3 is CASSRDNTGNTEAFF. In DNA form, the CDR3 reads TGTGCCAGCAGTAGGGATAACACAGGGAACACTGAAGCTTTCTTT.

This clonotype was found a few times. The chain combines TRBV29-1 with TRBJ2-7, with TRBD1 matching 8 bases. Trimming took 6 bases from V and 7 from J; bases not matched to a gene: 8. CDR1 and CDR2 (germline): SQVTM, ANQGSEA. The CDR3 is 12 amino acids. The CDR3 reads CSVRTGMEEQYF. The CDR3 DNA reads TGCAGCGTACGGACAGGGATGGAGGAGCAGTACTTC.